The 2 T cell receptor beta chains below all came from one sample that was sequenced in a study of early T cells in non-severe SARS-CoV-2 infection. Each CDR3 protein is one row after TCRdb ran MiXCR on the 5' RACE reads. Found here are fewer than 80,000 distinct CDR3 sequences, 12% of them singletons; the top ten hold about 4.2%. Material: whole blood. These receptors were obtained from an adult who was a healthcare worker with PCR-confirmed SARS-CoV-2 infection or an uninfected control (not recorded which).

This clonotype was detected ten times or more. The chain links TRBV20-1 to TRBJ2-7; no firm D call. The CDR3 length is 13 residues. Trimming removed 1 base from V and 4 bases from J, with 11 bases in between. Germline V CDR1 and CDR2: DFQATT, SNEGSKA (reference sequence). In nucleotides, the CDR3 is TGCAGTGCTAGAGGGCCTACTCGGTACGAGCAGTACTTC. This encodes CSARGPTRYEQYF.

This sequence joins TRBV9 and TRBJ2-3; D remains unclear. Germline V gene lookup returns CDR1 SGDLS and CDR2 YYNGEE. This CDR3 comprises 14 residues. V was pared by 10 bases and J by 1 base, with 16 bases between. The CDR3 spells CAPLPVVCTDTQYF. The CDR3 coding sequence is TGTGCCCCCCTACCAGTGGTCTGCACAGATACGCAGTATTTT.